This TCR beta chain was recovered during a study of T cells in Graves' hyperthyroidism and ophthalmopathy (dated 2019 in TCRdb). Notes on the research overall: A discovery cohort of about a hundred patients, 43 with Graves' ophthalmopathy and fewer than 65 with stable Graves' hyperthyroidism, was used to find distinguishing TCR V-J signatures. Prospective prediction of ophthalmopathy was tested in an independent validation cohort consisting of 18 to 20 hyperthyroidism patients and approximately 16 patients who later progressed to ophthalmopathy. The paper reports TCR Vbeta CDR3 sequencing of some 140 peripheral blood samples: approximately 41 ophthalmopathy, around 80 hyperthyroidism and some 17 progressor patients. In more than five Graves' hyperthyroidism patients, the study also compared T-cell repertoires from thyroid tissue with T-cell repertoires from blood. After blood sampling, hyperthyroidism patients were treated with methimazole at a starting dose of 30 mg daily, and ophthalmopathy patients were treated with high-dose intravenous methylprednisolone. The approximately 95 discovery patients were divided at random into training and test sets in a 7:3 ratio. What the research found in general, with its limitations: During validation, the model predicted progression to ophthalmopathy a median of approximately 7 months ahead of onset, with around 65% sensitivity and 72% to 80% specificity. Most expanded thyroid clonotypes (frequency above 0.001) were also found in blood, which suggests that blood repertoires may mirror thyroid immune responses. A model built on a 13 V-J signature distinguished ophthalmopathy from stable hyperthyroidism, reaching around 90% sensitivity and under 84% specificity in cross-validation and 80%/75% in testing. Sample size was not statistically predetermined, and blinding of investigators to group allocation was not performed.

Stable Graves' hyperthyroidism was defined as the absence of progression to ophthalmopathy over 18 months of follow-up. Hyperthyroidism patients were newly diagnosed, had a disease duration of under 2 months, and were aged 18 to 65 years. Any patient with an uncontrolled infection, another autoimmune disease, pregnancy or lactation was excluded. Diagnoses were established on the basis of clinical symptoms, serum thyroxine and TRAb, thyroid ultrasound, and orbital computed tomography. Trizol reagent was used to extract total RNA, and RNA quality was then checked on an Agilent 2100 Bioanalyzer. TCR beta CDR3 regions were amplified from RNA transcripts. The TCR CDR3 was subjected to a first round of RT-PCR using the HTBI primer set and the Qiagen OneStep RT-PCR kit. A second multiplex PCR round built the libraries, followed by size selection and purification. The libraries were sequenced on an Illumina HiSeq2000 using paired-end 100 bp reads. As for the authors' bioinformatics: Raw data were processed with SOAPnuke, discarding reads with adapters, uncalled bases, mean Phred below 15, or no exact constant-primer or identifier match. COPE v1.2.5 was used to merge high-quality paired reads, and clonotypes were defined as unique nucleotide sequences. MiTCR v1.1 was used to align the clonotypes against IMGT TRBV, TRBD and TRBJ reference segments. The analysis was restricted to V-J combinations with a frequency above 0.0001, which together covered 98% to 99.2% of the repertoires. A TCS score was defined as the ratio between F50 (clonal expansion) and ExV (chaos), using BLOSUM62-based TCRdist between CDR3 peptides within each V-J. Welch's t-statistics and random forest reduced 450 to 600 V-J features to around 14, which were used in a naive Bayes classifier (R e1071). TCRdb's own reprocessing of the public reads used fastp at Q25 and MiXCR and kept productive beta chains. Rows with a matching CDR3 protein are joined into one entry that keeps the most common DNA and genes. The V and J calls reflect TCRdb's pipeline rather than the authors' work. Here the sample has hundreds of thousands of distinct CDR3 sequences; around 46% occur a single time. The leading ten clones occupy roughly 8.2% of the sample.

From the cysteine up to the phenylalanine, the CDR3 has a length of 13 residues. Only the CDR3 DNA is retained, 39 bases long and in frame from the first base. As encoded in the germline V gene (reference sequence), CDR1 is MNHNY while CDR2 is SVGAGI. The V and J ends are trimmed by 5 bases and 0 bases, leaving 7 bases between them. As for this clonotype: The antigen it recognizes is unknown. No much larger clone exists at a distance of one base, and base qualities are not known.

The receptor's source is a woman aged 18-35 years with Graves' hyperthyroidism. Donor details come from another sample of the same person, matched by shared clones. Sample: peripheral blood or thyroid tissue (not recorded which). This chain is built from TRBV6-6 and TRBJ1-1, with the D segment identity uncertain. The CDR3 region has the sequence CASSARVNTEAFF. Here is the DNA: TGTGCCAGCAGTGCTAGAGTGAACACTGAAGCTTTCTTT.